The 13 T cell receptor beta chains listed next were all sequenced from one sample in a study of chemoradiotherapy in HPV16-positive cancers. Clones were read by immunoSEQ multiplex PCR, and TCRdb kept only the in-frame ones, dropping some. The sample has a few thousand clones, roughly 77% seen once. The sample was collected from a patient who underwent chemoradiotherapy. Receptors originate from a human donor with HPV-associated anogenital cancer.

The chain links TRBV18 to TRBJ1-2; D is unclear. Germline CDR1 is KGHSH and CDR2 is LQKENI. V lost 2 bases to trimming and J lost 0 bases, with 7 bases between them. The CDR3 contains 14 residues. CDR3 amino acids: CASSPKSSNYGYTF. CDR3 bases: TGTGCCAGCTCACCAAAAAGTTCTAACTATGGCTACACCTTC.

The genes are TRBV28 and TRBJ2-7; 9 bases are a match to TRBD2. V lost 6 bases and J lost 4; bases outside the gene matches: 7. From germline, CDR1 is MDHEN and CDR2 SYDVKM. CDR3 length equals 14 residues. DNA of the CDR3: TGTGCCAGCAGCCATAGCGGGGGCAAGTACGAGCAGTACTTC. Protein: CASSHSGGKYEQYF.

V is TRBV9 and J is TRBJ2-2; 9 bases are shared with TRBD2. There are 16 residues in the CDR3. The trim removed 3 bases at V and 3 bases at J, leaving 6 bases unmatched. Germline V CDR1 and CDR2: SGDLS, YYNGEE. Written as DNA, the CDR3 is TGTGCCAGCAGCGCGCGGGGGGGCCAGGACACCGGGGAGCTGTTTTTT. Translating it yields CASSARGGQDTGELFF.

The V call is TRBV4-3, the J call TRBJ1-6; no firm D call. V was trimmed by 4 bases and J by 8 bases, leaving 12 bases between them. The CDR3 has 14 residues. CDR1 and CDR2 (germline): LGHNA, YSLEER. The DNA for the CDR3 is TGCGCCAGCAGCCTTGGCGTCGGTTATTCACCCCTCCACTTT. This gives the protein CASSLGVGYSPLHF.

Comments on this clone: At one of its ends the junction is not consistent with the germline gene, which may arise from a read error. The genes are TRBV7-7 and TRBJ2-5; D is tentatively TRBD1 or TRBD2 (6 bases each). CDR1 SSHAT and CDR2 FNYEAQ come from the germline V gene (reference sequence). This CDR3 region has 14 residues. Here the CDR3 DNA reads TGTGCTAGCAGCTTTGGAGGGGGACGGGAGACCCAGTACTTC. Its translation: CASSFGGGRETQYF.

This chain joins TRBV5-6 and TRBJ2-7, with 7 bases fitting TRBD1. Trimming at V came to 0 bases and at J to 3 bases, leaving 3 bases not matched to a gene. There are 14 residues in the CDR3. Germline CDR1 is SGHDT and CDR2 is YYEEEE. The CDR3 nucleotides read TGTGCCAGCAGCTTGGGACAGGGTTTCTACGAGCAGTACTTC. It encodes CASSLGQGFYEQYF.

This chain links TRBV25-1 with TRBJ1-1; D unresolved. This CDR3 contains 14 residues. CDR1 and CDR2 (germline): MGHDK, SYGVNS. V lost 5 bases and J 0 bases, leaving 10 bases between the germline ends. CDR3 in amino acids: CASSTFTVNTEAFF. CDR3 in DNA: TGTGCCAGCAGTACCTTTACTGTGAACACTGAAGCTTTCTTT.

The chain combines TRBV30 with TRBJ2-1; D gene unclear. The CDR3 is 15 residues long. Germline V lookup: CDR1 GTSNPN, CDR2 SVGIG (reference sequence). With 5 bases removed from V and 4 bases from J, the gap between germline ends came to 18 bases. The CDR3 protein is CAWVHGSEQYNEQFF. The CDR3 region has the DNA TGTGCCTGGGTGCACGGATCTGAGCAATACAATGAGCAGTTCTTC.

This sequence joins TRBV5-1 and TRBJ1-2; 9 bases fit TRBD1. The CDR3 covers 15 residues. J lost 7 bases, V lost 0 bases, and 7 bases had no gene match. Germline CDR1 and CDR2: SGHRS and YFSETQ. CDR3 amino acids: CASSLGGTGPAGYTF. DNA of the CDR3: TGCGCCAGCAGCTTGGGAGGGACAGGGCCCGCTGGCTACACCTTC.

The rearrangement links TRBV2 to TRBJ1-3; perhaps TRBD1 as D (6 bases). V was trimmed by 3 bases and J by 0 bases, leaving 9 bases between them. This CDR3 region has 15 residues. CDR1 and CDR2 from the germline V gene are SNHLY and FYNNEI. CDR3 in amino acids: CASSDDRISGNTIYF. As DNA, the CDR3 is TGTGCCAGCAGTGACGACAGGATCTCTGGAAACACCATATATTTT.

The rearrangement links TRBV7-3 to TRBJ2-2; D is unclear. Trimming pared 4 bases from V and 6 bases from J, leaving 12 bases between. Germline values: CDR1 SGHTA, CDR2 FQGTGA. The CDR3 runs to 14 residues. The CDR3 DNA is TGTGCCAGCAGCTATAGTAGGGTGGCCGGGGAGCTGTTTTTT. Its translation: CASSYSRVAGELFF.

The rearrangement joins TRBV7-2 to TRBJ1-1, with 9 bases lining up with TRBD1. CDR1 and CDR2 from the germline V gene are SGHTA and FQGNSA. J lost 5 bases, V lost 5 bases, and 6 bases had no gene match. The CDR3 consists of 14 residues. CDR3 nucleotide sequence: TGTGCCAGCAGCGTAACAGGGGGCGTAACTGAAGCTTTCTTT. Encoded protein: CASSVTGGVTEAFF.

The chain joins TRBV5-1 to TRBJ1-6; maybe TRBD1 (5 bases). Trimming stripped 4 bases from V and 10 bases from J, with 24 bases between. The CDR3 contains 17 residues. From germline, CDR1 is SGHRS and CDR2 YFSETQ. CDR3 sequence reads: CASSARPGAQGRSPLHF. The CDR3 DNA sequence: TGCGCCAGCAGCGCCCGCCCAGGAGCCCAGGGAAGATCACCCCTCCACTTT.